This T cell receptor (beta chain) was found in a study of control samples from healthy donors and cancer patients. The germline gives CDR1 DFQATT, CDR2 SNEGSKA (reference sequence). Trimming took 3 bases from V and 4 from J; bases not matched to a gene: 6. CDR3 length: 14 residues. TCRdb keeps only in-frame clones here, not all; method: immunoSEQ multiplex PCR. The repertoire holds about 79,000 clones, 93% seen once, with roughly 1.2% in the top ten. Sequencing input: PBMCs. The TCR was taken from a woman between 40 and 55 years old with lung cancer. The chain uses TRBV20-1 and TRBJ2-7, with 10 bases lining up with TRBD1. For the CDR3, the DNA is TGCAGTGCTAGTGGGACAGGGGAAGGTTACGAGCAGTACTTC. It encodes CSASGTGEGYEQYF.